The 10 T cell receptor beta chains given below trace back to one sample, sequenced in a study of cytomegalovirus exposure and HLA in healthy donors. PCR employed 60 Vbeta and 13 Jbeta primers. Libraries were prepared by immunoSEQ multiplex PCR; TCRdb keeps only in-frame clonotypes and omits some of them. The repertoire holds about 98,000 clones, with about 74% as singletons. Sequencing was carried out using PBMCs. The source of these receptors is a male donor in good health and CMV-seronegative.

The chain has TRBV2 and TRBJ2-7; TRBD2 is a possible D gene (5 bases). The CDR3 covers 14 residues. Germline V gene data show CDR1 as SNHLY and CDR2 as FYNNEI. Between the trimmed V and J ends, which lost 6 bases and 3 bases, there was a span of 15 bases. The chain's CDR3 is CASRYRTSNYEQYF. DNA for the CDR3: TGTGCCAGCAGGTACCGGACTTCTAACTACGAGCAGTACTTC.

The sample holds a few counts of this clone. This chain connects TRBV5-8 to TRBJ2-3; D is ambiguous. The CDR3 is 14 residues long. The V and J ends lost 0 bases and 4 bases respectively, with 9 bases between them. In germline, CDR1 is SGHTS, CDR2 YDEGEE. The CDR3 loop is CASSLGRSADTQYF. CDR3 nucleotides: TGTGCCAGCAGCTTGGGCCGAAGCGCAGATACGCAGTATTTT.

This clone showed up just once. This chain joins TRBV29-1 and TRBJ2-7, with a tentative D call TRBD1 (6 bases). The CDR3 has 13 amino acids. Per the germline V gene, CDR1 is SQVTM and CDR2 is ANQGSEA. Trimming removed 4 bases from V and 2 bases from J, with 12 bases in between. The CDR3 DNA is TGCAGCGTTGCAAAGGGGACAACCTACGAGCAGTACTTC. Its protein product is CSVAKGTTYEQYF.

This chain joins TRBV28 and TRBJ2-4; 7 bases match TRBD1. The CDR3 has 14 residues. J gave up 6 bases and V 3 bases, and 5 bases lay outside the gene matches. Germline lookup yields CDR1 MDHEN and CDR2 SYDVKM. The CDR3 sequence: CASSLTAGGNIQYF. CDR3 nucleotide sequence: TGTGCCAGCAGTTTGACCGCAGGGGGAAACATTCAGTACTTC.

V is TRBV11-1 and J is TRBJ1-1; D is ambiguous. CDR3 length: 14 residues. Trimming removed 2 bases at V and 1 base at J, with 8 bases between. Per the germline V gene, CDR1 is SGHAT and CDR2 is FQDESV (reference sequence). In nucleotides, the CDR3 is TGTGCCAGCAGCTTACCCCCGGGGAACACTGAAGCTTTCTTT. Amino acids: CASSLPPGNTEAFF.

J is TRBJ1-1 and V is TRBV4-1; TRBD1 agrees at 8 bases. Losses at the gene ends were 4 bases for V and 2 bases for J; bases not matched to a gene: 6. The CDR3 loop spans 15 amino acids. Germline CDR1 is MGHRA and CDR2 is YSYEKL. CDR3 residues: CASSPRTGLNTEAFF. The CDR3 region has the DNA TGCGCCAGCAGCCCAAGGACAGGGTTAAACACTGAAGCTTTCTTT.

This clone was detected only a few times. The V gene is TRBV15, the J gene TRBJ1-1; D unresolved. The CDR3 spans 14 residues. Trimming removed 4 bases at V and 3 bases at J, with 12 bases between. Germline V gives CDR1 LNHNV, CDR2 YYDKDF (reference sequence). CDR3: CATSNAGWDTEAFF. As DNA, the CDR3 is TGTGCCACCAGCAATGCGGGGTGGGACACTGAAGCTTTCTTT.

The chain combines TRBV29-1 with TRBJ2-1, with a weak D call TRBD2 (5 bases). Trimming took 4 bases from V and 6 from J, leaving 19 bases between them. The germline gives CDR1 SQVTM, CDR2 ANQGSEA. CDR3 length: 15 residues. Here the CDR3 DNA reads TGCAGCGTTGCCACCCGGCTAGCTCCTACCAATGAGCAGTTCTTC. Protein sequence: CSVATRLAPTNEQFF.

The V gene is TRBV5-1, the J gene TRBJ2-5; 9 bases match TRBD2. Unmatched junction bases numbered 3, after V lost 1 base and J lost 2 bases. The germline gives CDR1 SGHRS, CDR2 YFSETQ. The CDR3 sequence is 15 residues long. The CDR3: CASSLRLADQETQYF. The CDR3 region has the DNA TGCGCCAGCAGCTTGCGACTAGCGGATCAAGAGACCCAGTACTTC.

This clone has more than one count but fewer than ten. J is TRBJ2-2 and V is TRBV9; TRBD2 might be the D (5 bases). The CDR3 sequence is 16 residues long. Germline CDR1 and CDR2: SGDLS and YYNGEE. The ends were cut back, 0 bases at V and 2 bases at J, with 11 bases in the middle. CDR3: CASSVDSAGNTGELFF. CDR3 bases: TGTGCCAGCAGCGTAGACTCTGCGGGCAACACCGGGGAGCTGTTTTTT.